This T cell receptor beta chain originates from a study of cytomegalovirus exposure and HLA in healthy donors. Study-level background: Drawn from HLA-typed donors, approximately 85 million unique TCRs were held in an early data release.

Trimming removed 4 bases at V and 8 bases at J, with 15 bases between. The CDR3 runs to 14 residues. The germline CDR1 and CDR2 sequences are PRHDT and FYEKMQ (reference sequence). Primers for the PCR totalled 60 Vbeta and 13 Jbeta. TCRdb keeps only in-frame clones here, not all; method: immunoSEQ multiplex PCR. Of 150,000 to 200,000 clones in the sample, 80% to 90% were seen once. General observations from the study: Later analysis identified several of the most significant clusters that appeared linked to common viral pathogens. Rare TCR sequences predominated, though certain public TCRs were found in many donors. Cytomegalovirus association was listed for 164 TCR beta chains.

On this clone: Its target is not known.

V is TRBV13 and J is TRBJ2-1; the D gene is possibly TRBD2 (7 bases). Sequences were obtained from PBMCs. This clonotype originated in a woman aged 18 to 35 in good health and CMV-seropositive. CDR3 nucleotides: TGTGCCAGCAGCTGGGGGGGGCAGGGCGATGAGCAGTTCTTC. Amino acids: CASSWGGQGDEQFF.